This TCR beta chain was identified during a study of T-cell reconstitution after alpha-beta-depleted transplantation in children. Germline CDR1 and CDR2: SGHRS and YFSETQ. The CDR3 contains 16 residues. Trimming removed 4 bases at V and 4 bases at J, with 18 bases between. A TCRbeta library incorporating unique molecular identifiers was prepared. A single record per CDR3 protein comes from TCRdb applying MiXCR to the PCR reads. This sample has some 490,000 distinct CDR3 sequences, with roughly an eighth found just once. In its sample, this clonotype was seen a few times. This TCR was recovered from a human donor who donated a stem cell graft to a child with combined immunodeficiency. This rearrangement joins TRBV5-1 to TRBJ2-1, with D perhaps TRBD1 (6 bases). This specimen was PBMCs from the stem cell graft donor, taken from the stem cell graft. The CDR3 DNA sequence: TGCGCCAGCAGCGTGGGGGCGGGTTTAGGGTACAATGAGCAGTTCTTC. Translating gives CASSVGAGLGYNEQFF.